Sequencing of this TCR beta chain was carried out in a study of shared clonotypes between healthy human individuals. Overall study: Participating donors consisted of a couple of women and a few men aged 18 to 49.

Details on this clone: Its antigen is not identified.

Each PCR replicate from the sorted subsets contained around 0.2 ug DNA, which is some 30,000 T cell genomes. Profiling relied on immunoSEQ multiplex PCR, and the TCRdb table lists in-frame clones only, not all of them. The table has about a million clones, approximately 80% seen once; the top ten hold around 1.4%. Whole-study results and caveats: Against clonotypes common to all four donors, non-shared ones had lower generation probabilities.

Germline V gene lookup returns CDR1 SGHNT and CDR2 YYREEE (reference sequence). The CDR3 consists of 15 residues. The germline V and J ends were trimmed by 3 bases and 1 base, with 12 bases remaining between them. The sequenced sample was memory CD4+ T cells sorted from blood. The subset denotes: CD45RA-negative fraction. J is TRBJ2-3 and V is TRBV5-4; unclear D gene. The origin of this receptor is a man between 18 and 29 years old in good health. This CDR3 reads CASSSDSLGTDTQYF. The CDR3 DNA reads as TGTGCCAGCAGCTCTGACTCGTTAGGCACAGATACGCAGTATTTT.